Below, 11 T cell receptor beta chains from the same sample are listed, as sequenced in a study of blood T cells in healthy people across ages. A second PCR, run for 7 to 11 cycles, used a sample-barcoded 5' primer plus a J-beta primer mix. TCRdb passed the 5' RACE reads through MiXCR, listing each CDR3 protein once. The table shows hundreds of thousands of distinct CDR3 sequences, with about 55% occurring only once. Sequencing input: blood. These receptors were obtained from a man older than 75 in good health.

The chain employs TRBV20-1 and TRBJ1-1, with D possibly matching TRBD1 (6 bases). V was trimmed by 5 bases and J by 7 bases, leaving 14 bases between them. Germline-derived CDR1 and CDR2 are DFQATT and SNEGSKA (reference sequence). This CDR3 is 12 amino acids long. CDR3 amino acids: CSAGAGAGEAFF. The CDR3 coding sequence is TGCAGTGCTGGAGCAGGGGCTGGTGAAGCTTTCTTT.

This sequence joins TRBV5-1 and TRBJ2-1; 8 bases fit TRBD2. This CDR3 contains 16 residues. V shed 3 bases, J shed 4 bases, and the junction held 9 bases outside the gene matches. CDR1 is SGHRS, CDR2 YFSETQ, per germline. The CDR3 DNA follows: TGCGCCAGCAGCTCCGCAGCGGGGGCCGGATACAATGAGCAGTTCTTC. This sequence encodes CASSSAAGAGYNEQFF. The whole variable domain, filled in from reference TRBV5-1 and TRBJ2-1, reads KAGVTQTPRYLIKTRGQQVTLSCSPISGHRSVSWYQQTPGQGLQFLFEYFSETQRNKGNFPGRFSGRQFSNSRSEMNVSTLELGDSALYLCASSSAAGAGYNEQFFGPGTRLTVL.

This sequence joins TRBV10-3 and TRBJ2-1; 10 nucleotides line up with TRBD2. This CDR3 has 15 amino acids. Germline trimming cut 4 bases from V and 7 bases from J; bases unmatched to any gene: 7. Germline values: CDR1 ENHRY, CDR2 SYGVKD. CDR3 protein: CAISGEASGSNEQFF. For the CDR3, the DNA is TGTGCCATCAGTGGGGAGGCTAGCGGGAGTAATGAGCAGTTCTTC.

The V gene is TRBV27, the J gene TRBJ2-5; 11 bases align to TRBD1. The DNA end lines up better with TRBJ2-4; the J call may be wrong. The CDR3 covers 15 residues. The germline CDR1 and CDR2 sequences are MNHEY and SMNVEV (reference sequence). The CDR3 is CASSARTGGGNIQYF. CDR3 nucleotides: TGTGCCAGCAGTGCAAGGACAGGGGGCGGAAACATTCAGTACTTC.

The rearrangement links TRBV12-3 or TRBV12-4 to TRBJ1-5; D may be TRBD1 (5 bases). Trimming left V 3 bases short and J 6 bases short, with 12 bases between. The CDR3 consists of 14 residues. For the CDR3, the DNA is TGTGCCAGCAGTTTTTCCGGGAGGGGTCAGCCCCAGCATTTT. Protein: CASSFSGRGQPQHF.

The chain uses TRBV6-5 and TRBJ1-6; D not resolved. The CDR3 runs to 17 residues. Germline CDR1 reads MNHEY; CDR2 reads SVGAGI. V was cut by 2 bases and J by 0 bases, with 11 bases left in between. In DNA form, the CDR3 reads TGTGCCAGCAGTTACCAGTTCACCGACTCCTATAATTCACCCCTCCACTTT. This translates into CASSYQFTDSYNSPLHF.

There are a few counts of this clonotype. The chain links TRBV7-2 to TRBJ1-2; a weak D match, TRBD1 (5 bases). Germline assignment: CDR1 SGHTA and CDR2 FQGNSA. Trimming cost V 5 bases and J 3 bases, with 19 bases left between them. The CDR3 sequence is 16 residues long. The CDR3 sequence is CASSRPLEGIYYGYTF. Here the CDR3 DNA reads TGTGCCAGCAGCCGCCCCCTTGAGGGGATCTACTATGGCTACACCTTC.

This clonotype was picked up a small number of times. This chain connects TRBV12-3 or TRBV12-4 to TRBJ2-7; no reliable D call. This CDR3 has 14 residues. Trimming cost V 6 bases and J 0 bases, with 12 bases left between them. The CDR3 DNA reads TGTGCCAGCAGACCGAACTTATACTCCTACGAGCAGTACTTC. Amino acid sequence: CASRPNLYSYEQYF.

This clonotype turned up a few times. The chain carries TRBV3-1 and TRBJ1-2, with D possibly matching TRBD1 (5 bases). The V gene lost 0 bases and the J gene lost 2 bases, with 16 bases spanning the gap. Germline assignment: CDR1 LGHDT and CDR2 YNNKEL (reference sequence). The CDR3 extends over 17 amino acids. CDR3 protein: CASSQDVRQRSNYGYTF. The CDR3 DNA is TGTGCCAGCAGCCAAGATGTACGACAGCGTTCAAACTATGGCTACACCTTC.

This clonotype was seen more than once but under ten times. CDR3 protein: CSARDRGKGSYNEQFF. The CDR3 nucleotides read TGCAGTGCTCGTGACAGGGGGAAGGGGTCCTACAATGAGCAGTTCTTC. This chain links TRBV20-1 with TRBJ2-1; TRBD1 matches at 9 bases. V trimming: 5 bases; J trimming: 1 base; junction bases outside the gene matches: 9. The CDR3 has 16 amino acids. Germline lookup yields CDR1 DFQATT and CDR2 SNEGSKA (reference sequence).

This CDR3 reads CSARVAEPQETQYF. CDR3 DNA: TGCAGTGCTAGAGTGGCAGAACCCCAAGAGACCCAGTACTTC. This chain connects TRBV20-1 to TRBJ2-5, with D uncertain. V lost 1 base to trimming and J lost 1 base, with 10 bases between them. This CDR3 has 14 amino acids. The V gene's germline CDR1 is DFQATT and CDR2 SNEGSKA (reference sequence).